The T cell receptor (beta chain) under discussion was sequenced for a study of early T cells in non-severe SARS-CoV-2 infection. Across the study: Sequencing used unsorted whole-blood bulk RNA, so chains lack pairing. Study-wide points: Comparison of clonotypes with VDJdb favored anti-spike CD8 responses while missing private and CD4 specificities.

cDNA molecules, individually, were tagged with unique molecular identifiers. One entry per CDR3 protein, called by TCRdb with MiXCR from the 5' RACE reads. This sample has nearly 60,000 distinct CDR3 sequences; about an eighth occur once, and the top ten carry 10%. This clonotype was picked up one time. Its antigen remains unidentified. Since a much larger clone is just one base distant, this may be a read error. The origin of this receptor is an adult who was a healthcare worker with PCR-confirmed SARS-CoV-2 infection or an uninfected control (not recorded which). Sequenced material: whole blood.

The CDR3 is CASSRQRRNNWVREQYF. The CDR3 region has the DNA TGTGCCAGCAGCAGACAGCGCCGGAACAACTGGGTGAGGGAGCAGTACTTC. The chain has TRBV21-1 and TRBJ2-7; the table's D call TRBD1 went unverified against the DNA. TRBV21-1 is tagged as a pseudogene. The CDR3 has 17 amino acids.